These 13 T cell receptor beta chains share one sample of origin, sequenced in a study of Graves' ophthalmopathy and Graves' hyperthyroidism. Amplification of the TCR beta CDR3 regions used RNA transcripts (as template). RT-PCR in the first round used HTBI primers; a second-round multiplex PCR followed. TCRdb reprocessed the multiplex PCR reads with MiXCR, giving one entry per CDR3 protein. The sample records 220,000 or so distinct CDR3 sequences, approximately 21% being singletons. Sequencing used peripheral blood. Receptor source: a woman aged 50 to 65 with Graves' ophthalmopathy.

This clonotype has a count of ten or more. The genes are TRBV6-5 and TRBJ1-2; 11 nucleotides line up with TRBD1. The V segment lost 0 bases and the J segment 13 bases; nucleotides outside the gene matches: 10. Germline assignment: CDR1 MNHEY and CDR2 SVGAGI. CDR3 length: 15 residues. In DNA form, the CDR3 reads TGTGCCAGCAGTTACTCGATGAGTGGACAGGGGGCTCCCACCTTC. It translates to CASSYSMSGQGAPTF.

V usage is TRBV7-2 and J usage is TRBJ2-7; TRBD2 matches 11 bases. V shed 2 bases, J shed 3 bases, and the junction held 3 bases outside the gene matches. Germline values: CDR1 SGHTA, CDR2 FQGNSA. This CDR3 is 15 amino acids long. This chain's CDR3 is CASSLRLAGGYEQYF. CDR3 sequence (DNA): TGTGCCAGCAGCTTACGGCTAGCGGGAGGCTACGAGCAGTACTTC.

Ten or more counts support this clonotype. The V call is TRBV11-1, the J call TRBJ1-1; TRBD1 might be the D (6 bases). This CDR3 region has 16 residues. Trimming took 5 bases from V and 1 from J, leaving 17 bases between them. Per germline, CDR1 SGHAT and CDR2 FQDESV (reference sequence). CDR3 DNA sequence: TGTGCCAGCAGCACTAGAGCCGAGGGGGGGAACACTGAAGCTTTCTTT. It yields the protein CASSTRAEGGNTEAFF.

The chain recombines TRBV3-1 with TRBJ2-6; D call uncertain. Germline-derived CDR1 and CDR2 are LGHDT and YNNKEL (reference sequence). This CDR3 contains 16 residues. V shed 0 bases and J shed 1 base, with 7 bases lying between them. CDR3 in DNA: TGTGCCAGCAGCCAAGACCCCGGGTCTGGGGCCAACGTCCTGACTTTC. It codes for CASSQDPGSGANVLTF. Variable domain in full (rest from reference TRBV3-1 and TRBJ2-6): DTAVSQTPKYLVTQMGNDKSIKCEQNLGHDTMYWYKQDSKKFLKIMFSYNNKELIINETVPNRFSPKSPDKAHLNLHINSLELGDSAVYFCASSQDPGSGANVLTFGAGSRLTVL.

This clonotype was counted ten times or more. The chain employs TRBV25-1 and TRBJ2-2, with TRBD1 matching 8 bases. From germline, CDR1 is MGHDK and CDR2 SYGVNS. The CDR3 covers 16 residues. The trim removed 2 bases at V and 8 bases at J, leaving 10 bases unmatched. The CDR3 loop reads CASSEPDRGRGGELFF. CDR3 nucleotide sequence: TGTGCCAGCAGTGAACCAGACAGGGGAAGAGGAGGGGAGCTGTTTTTT.

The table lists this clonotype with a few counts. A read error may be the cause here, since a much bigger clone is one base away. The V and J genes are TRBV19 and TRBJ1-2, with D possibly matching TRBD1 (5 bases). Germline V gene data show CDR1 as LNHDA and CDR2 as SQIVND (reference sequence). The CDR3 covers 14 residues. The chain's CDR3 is CASNIQGAAYSYTF. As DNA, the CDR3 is TGTGCCAGTAATATACAAGGGGCGGCTTATAGCTACACCTTC.

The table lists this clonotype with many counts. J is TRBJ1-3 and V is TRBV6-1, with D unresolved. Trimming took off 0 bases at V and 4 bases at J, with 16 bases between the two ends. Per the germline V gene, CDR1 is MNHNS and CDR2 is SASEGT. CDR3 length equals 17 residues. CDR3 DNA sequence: TGTGCCAGCAGTGAAGCGCTACGGGCAGTGGGAGGAAACACCATATATTTT. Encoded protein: CASSEALRAVGGNTIYF.

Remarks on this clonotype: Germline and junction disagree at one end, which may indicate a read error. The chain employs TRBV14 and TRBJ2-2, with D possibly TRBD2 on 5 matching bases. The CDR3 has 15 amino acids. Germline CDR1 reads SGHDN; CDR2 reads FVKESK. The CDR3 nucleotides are TGTGTCAGCAGCCAATTTCGAGGAGGCGCCGGGGAGCTGTTTTTT. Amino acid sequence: CVSSQFRGGAGELFF.

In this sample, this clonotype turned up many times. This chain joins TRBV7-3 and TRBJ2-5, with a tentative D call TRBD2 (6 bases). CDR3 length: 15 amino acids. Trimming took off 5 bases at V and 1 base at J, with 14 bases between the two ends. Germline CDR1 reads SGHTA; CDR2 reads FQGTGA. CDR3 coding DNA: TGTGCCAGCAGCCCTTACGCTAGCGCCCAAGAGACCCAGTACTTC. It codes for CASSPYASAQETQYF.

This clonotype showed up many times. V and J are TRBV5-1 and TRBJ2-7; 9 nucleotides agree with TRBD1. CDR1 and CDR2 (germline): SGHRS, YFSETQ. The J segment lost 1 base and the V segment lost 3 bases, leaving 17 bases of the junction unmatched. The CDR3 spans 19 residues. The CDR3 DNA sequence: TGCGCCAGCAGCTCGCCCCTACAGGGGGCGGGTATAAGGTCCTACGAGCAGTACTTC. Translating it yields CASSSPLQGAGIRSYEQYF.

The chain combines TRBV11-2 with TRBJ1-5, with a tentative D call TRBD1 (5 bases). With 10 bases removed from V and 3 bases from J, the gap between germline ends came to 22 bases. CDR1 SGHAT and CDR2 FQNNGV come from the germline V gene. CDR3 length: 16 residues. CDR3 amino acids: CATSPLGRANNQPQHF. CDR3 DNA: TGTGCCACCTCCCCCCTCGGCAGGGCGAACAATCAGCCCCAGCATTTT.

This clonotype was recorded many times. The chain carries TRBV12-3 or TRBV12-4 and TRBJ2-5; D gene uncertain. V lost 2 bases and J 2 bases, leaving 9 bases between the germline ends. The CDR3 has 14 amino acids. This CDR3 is CASSLFGPQETQYF. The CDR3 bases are TGTGCCAGCAGTTTATTCGGACCACAAGAGACCCAGTACTTC.

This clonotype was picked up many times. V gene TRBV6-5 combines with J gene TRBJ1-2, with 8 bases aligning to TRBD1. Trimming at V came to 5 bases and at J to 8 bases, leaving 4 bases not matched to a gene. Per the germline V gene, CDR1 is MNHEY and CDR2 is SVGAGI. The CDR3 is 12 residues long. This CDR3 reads CASSLRTGGYTF. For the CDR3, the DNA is TGTGCCAGCAGTCTCCGGACAGGGGGCTACACCTTC.